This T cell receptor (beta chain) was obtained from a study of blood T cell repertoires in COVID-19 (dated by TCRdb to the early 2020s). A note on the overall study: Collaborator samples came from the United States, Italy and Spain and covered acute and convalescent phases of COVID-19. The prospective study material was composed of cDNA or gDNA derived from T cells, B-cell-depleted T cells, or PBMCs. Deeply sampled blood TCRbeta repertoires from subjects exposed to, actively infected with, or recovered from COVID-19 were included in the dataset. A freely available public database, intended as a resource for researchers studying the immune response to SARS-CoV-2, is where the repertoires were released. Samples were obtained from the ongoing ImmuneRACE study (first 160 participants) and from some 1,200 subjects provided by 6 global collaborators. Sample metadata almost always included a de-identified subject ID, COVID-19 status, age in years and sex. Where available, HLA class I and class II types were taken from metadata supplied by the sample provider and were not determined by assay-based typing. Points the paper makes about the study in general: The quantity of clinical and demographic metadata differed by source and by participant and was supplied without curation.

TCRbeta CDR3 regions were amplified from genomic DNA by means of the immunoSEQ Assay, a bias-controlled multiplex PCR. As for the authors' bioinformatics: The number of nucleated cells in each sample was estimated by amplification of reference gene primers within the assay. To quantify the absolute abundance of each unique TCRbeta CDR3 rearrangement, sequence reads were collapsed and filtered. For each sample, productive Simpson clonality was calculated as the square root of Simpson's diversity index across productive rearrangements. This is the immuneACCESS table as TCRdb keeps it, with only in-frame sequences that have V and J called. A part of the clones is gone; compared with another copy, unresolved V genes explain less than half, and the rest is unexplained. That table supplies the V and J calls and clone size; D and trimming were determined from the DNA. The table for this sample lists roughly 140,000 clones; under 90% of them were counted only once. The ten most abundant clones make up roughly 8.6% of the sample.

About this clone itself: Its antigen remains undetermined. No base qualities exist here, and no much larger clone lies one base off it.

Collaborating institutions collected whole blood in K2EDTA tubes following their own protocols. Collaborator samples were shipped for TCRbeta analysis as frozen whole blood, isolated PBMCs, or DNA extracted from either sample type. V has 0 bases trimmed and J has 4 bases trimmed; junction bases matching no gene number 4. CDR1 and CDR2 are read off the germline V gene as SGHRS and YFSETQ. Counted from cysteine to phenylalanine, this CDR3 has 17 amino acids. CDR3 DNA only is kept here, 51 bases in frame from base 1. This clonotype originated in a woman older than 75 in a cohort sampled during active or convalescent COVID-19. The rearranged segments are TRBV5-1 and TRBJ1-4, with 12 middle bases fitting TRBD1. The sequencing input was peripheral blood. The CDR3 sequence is CASSLGDRGRYNEKLFF. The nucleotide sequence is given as TGCGCCAGCAGCTTGGGGGACAGGGGGCGTTATAATGAAAAACTGTTTTTT.